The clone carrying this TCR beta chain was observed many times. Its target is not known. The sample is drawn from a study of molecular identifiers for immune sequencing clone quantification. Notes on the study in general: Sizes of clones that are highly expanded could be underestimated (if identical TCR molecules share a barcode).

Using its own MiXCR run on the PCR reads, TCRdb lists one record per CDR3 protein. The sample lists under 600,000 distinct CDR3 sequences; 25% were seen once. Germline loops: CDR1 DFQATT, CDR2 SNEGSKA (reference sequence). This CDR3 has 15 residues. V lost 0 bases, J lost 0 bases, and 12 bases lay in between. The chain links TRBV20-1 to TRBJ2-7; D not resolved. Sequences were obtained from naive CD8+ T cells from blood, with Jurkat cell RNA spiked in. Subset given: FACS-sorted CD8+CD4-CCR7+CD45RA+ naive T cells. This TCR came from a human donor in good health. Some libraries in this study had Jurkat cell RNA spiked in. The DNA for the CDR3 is TGCAGTGCTAGAGATAAGGTAACTCTCTCCTACGAGCAGTACTTC. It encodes CSARDKVTLSYEQYF.